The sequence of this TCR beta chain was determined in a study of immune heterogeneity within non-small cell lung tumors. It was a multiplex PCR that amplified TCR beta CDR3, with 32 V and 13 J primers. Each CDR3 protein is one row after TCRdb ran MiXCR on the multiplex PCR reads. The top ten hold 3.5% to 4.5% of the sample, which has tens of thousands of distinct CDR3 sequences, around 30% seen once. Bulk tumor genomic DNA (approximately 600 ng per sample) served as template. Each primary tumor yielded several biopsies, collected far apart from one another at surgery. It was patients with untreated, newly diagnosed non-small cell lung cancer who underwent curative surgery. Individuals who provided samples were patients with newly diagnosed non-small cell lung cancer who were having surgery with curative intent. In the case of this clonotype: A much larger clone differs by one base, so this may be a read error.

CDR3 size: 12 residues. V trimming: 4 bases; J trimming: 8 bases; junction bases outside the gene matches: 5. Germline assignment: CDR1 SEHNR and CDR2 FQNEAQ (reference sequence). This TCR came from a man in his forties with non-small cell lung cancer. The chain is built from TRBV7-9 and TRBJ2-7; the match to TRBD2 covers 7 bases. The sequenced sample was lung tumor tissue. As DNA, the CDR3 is TGTGCCAGCAGCTGGGGGGGTTACAAGCAGTACTTC. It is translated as CASSWGGYKQYF.